This TCR beta chain was recovered during a study of T cells in Graves' hyperthyroidism and ophthalmopathy. This clonotype occurred many times. Template material for amplifying TCR beta CDR3 regions consisted of RNA transcripts. A first-round RT-PCR of the TCR CDR3 used the HTBI primer set. TCRdb re-called the multiplex PCR reads with MiXCR, one entry per CDR3 protein. This sample has some 690,000 distinct CDR3 sequences, with roughly 17% found just once. The sample comprised blood. This TCR derives from a man in his fifties or sixties with Graves' hyperthyroidism.

The CDR3 DNA reads as TGTGCCAGCAGCCTCCTTCCACGACAGGGGCATGGCTACACCTTC. It translates to CASSLLPRQGHGYTF. The rearrangement links TRBV6-1 to TRBJ1-2; 8 bases are shared with TRBD1. V shed 6 bases, J shed 6 bases, and the junction held 12 bases outside the gene matches. CDR1 and CDR2 (germline): MNHNS, SASEGT. The CDR3 is 15 residues long.